The subject of this entry is one TCR beta chain. The data were obtained in a study of blood T cell repertoires in COVID-19. Study-level background: Italy, Spain and the United States were the sources of the convalescent and acute COVID-19 samples.

The CDR3 has 17 amino acids. Between the trimmed V and J ends, which lost 7 bases and 1 base, there was a span of 19 bases. Germline CDR1 and CDR2: SGHVS and FQNEAQ. Clones were sequenced by immunoSEQ multiplex PCR, and TCRdb holds only the in-frame ones, with some missing. The table records fewer than 300,000 clones, approximately 90% of them present only once. Sequenced input: PBMCs or T cells enriched from blood (not recorded which). This sequence was found in a woman in her thirties or forties with acute COVID-19. This sequence joins TRBV7-8 and TRBJ2-2; possibly TRBD1 for D (6 bases). CDR3 sequence reads: CASIGYPGHLNTGELFF. DNA for the CDR3: TGTGCCAGCATCGGTTACCCGGGACACCTGAACACCGGGGAGCTGTTTTTT.